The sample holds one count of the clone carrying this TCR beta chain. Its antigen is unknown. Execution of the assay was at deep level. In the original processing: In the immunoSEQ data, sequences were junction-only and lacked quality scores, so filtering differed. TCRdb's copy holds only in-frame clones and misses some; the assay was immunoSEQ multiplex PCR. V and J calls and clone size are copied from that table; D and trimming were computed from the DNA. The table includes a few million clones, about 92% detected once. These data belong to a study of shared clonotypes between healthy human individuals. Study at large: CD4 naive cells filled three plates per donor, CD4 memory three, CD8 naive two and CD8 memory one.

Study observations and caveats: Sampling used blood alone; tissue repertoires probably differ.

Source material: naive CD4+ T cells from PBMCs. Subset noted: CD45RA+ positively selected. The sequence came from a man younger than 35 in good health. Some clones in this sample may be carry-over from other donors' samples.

This CDR3 reads CASSYSTDRAGNTIYF. In DNA form, the CDR3 reads TGCGCCAGCAGCTATAGTACAGACAGGGCCGGAAACACCATATATTTT. The chain recombines TRBV5-1 with TRBJ1-3; 7 positions match TRBD1. V shed 3 bases, J shed 4 bases, and the junction held 10 bases outside the gene matches. The CDR3 consists of 16 residues. Per germline, CDR1 SGHRS and CDR2 YFSETQ.